This T cell receptor beta chain was captured in a study of blood T cell repertoires in COVID-19. At the level of the study: The United States, Italy and Spain provided the acute and convalescent COVID-19 samples. T cells, B-cell-depleted T cells, or PBMCs supplied cDNA or gDNA.

Data came from immunoSEQ multiplex PCR; TCRdb stores just in-frame clones and leaves some out. The profile shows roughly 230,000 clones, 89% of them singletons. The sample was peripheral blood. The TCR comes from a middle-aged woman who had recovered from COVID-19.

The CDR3 reads CASSLAGVSGSSYNEQFF. CDR3 bases: TGTGCCAGCAGCTTAGCTGGGGTGAGCGGAAGCTCCTACAATGAGCAGTTCTTC. The chain employs TRBV7-2 and TRBJ2-1; TRBD2 might be the D (5 bases). CDR3 length: 18 amino acids. The V end was cut by 0 bases, the J end by 0 bases, with 15 bases between. Germline CDR1 SGHTA, CDR2 FQGNSA.